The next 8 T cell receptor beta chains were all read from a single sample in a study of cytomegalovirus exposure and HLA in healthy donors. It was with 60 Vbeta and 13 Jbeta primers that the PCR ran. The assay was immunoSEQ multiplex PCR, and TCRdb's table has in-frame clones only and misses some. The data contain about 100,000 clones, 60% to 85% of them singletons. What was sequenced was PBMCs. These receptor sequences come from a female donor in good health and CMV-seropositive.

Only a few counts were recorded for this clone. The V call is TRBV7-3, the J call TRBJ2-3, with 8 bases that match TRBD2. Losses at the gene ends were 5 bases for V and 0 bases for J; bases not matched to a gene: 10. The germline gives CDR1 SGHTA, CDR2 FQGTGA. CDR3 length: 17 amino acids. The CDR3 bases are TGTGCCAGCAGCGCGAACGGGGGGGAATCTAGCACAGATACGCAGTATTTT. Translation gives CASSANGGESSTDTQYF.

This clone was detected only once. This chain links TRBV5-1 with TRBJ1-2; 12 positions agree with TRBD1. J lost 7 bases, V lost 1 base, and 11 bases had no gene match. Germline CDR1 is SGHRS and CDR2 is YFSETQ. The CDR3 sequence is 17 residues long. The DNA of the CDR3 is TGCGCCAGCAGCTTGTGGGGACCGGGACAGGGGGCATCTGGCTACACCTTC. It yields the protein CASSLWGPGQGASGYTF.

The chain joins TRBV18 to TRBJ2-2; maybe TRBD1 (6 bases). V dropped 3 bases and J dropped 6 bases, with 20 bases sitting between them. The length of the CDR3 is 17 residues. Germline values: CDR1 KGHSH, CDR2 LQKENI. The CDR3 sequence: CASSPYQLGQSSGELFF. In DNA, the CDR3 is TGTGCCAGCTCACCCTATCAATTAGGACAGTCCTCCGGGGAGCTGTTTTTT.

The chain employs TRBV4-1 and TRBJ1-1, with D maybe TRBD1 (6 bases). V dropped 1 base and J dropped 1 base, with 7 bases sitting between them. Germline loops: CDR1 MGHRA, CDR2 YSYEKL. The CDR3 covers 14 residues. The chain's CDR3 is CASSQGTANTEAFF. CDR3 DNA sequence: TGCGCCAGCAGCCAAGGGACAGCGAACACTGAAGCTTTCTTT.

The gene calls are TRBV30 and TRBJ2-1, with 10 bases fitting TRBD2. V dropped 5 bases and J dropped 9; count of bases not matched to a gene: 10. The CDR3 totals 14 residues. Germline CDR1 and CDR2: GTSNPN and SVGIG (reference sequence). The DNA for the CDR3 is TGTGCCTGGTCCCCGGGACTAGCGTTTGGTGAGCAGTTCTTC. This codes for CAWSPGLAFGEQFF.

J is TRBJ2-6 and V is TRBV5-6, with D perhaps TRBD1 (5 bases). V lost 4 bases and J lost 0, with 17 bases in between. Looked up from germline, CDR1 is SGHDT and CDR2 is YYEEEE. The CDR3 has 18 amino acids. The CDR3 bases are TGTGCCAGCAGCCGATTAAAGGGGTTCAGCTCTGGGGCCAACGTCCTGACTTTC. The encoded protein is CASSRLKGFSSGANVLTF.

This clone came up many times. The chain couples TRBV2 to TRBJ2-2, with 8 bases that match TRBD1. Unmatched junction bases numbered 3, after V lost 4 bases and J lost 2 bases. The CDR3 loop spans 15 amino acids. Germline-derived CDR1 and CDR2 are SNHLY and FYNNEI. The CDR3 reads CASSAAGGNTGELFF. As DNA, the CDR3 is TGTGCCAGCAGTGCGGCAGGGGGCAACACCGGGGAGCTGTTTTTT. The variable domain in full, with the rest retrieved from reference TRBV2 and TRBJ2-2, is EPEVTQTPSHQVTQMGQEVILRCVPISNHLYFYWYRQILGQKVEFLVSFYNNEISEKSEIFDDQFSVERPDGSNFTLKIRSTKLEDSAMYFCASSAAGGNTGELFFGEGSRLTVL.

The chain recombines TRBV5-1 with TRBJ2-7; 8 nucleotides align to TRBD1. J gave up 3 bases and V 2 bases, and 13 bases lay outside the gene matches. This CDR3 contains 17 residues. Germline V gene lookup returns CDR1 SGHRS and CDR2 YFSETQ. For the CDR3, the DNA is TGCGCCAGCAGCTTCGGGACAGGTGCTTTCCAGGACTACGAGCAGTACTTC. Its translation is CASSFGTGAFQDYEQYF.